This T cell receptor (beta chain) emerged from a study of shared clonotypes between healthy human individuals. On the study more broadly: CD4 naive and memory got three plates each, CD8 naive two, CD8 memory one. General study points: Tissue TCR repertoires likely differ from these blood-only repertoires.

Germline lookup yields CDR1 MNHNS and CDR2 SASEGT. The CDR3 totals 17 residues. Trimming shortened V by 2 bases and J by 0 bases, and 11 bases separated the two germline ends. Execution of the assay was at deep level. The authors' processing: Quality scores were absent from the junction-only immunoSEQ sequences, so filtering differed. TCRdb's copy holds only in-frame clones and misses some; the assay was immunoSEQ multiplex PCR. V, J and clone size were drawn from that table, and D and trimming were deduced from the DNA. The data contain under 650,000 clones, roughly 95% of them seen just once; the ten biggest clones take up 0.06%. This clone was seen a single time. The antigen is unknown.

The chain uses TRBV6-1 and TRBJ2-6, with no clear D. The sample taken for sequencing was naive CD4+ T cells sorted from blood. Subset reported: CD45RA+ positively selected. The receptor's source is a woman aged 25 to 39 in good health. The CDR3, as DNA: TGTGCCAGCAGTGAATTGGGCAGAAACTCTGGGGCCAACGTCCTGACTTTC. As protein: CASSELGRNSGANVLTF.